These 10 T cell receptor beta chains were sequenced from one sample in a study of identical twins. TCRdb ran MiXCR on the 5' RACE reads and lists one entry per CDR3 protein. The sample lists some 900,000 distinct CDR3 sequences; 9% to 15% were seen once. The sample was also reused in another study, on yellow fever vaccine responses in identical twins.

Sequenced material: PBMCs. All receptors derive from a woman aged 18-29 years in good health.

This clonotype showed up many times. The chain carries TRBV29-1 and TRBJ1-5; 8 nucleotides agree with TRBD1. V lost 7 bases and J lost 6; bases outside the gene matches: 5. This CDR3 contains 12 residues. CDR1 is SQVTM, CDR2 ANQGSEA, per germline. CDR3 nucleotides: TGCAGCGCATCAGGGGGCGGTCAGCCCCAGCATTTT. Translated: CSASGGGQPQHF.

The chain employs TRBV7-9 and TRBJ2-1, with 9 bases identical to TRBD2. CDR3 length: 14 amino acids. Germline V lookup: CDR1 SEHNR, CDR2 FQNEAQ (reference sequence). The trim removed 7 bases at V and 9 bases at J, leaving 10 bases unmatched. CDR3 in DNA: TGTGCCAGCAACCCTAGCGGGAAAAAGGGTGAGCAGTTCTTC. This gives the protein CASNPSGKKGEQFF.

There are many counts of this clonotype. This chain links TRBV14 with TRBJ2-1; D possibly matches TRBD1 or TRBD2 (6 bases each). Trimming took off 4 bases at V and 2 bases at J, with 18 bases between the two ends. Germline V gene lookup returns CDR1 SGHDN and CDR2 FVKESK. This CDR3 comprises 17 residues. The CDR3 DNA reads TGTGCCAGCAGCCTTGGGGGGCTAGCGCATACCTACAATGAGCAGTTCTTC. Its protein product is CASSLGGLAHTYNEQFF.

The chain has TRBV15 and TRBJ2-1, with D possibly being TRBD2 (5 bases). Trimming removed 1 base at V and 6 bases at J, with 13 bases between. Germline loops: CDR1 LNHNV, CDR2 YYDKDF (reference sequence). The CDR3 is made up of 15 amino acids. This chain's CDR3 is CATSRGGSVFNEQFF. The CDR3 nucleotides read TGTGCCACCAGCAGAGGAGGGTCGGTCTTCAATGAGCAGTTCTTC.

CDR3 amino acids: CATSPDREKQFF. The DNA of the CDR3 is TGTGCCACCAGCCCGGACAGGGAAAAGCAGTTCTTC. The V call is TRBV24-1, the J call TRBJ2-1; 8 positions match TRBD1. The CDR3 has 12 residues. Germline CDR1 KGHDR, CDR2 SFDVKD. J gave up 11 bases and V 7 bases, and 6 bases lay outside the gene matches.

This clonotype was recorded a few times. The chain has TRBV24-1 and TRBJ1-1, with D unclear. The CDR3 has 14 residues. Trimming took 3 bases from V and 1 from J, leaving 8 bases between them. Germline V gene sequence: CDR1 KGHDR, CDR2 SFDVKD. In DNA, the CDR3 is TGTGCCACCAGTGATCCGAAAAAGAACACTGAAGCTTTCTTT. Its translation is CATSDPKKNTEAFF.

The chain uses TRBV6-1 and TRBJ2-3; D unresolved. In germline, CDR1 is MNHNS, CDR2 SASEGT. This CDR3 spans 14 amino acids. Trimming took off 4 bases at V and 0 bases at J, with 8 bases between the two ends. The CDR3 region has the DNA TGTGCCAGCAGTGCGACATGGAGCACAGATACGCAGTATTTT. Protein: CASSATWSTDTQYF.

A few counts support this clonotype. The chain's CDR3 is CASSLAPGLALTYEQYF. CDR3 DNA: TGCGCCAGCAGCCTCGCGCCGGGACTAGCGCTTACCTACGAGCAGTACTTC. The chain uses TRBV5-1 and TRBJ2-7; 10 bases align to TRBD2. Germline V CDR1 and CDR2: SGHRS, YFSETQ. This CDR3 region has 17 residues. Unmatched junction bases numbered 12, after V lost 4 bases and J lost 2 bases.

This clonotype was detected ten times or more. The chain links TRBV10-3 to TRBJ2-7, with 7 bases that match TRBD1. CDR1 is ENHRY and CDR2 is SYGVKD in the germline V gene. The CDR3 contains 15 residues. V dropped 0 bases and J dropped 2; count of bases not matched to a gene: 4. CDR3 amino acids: CAISESRGPPYEQYF. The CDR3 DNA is TGTGCCATCAGTGAGTCAAGGGGGCCGCCCTACGAGCAGTACTTC.

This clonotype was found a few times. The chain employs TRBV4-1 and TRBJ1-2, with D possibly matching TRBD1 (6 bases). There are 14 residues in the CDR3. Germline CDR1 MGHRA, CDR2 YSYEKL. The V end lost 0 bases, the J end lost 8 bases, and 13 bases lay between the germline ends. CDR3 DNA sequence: TGCGCCAGCAGCCAAGAGGCCCGGGGGCTCGGCTACACCTTC. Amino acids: CASSQEARGLGYTF.